This T cell receptor (beta chain) is drawn from a study of blood T cell repertoires in COVID-19. Assignment of participants to cohorts was predicated upon participant-reported clinical history. It was within 2 weeks before study entry that exposed participants met a COVID-19 case. Per the germline V gene, CDR1 is SNHLY and CDR2 is FYNNEI. This CDR3 is 13 amino acids long. The V end was cut by 8 bases, the J end by 0 bases, with 10 bases between. The method was immunoSEQ multiplex PCR; TCRdb's version includes in-frame clones alone and lacks a portion of them. The sample gives almost 350,000 clones, about nine tenths of which show up once; around 0.92% is in the top ten.

Sequenced material: PBMCs or T cells enriched from blood (not recorded which). The source of this sequence is a woman in her 30s who had been exposed to COVID-19. The rearrangement links TRBV2 to TRBJ1-1; D gene unclear. CDR3 sequence: CASLYTVNTEAFF. The CDR3 DNA reads as TGTGCCAGCTTATATACGGTGAACACTGAAGCTTTCTTT.